A single sample gave rise to the 11 T cell receptor beta chains below, sequenced in a study of follicular helper T cells after annual influenza vaccination. The time point denotes: 2014-2015 season, 7 days after vaccination. Method: immunoSEQ multiplex PCR; TCRdb's copy keeps in-frame clones and lacks some. The sample contains 9,800 or so clones, 83% of which appear only once. The sequencing used CXCR5- memory CD4+ T cells sorted from blood, collected 7 days after influenza vaccination. The receptors were gathered from an adult who received the influenza vaccine.

The CDR3 region has the DNA TGTGCCAGCACCGAAGGACTAGGACCCGGGGAGCTGTTTTTT. Translation gives CASTEGLGPGELFF. This chain joins TRBV2 and TRBJ2-2; TRBD2 agrees at 7 bases. J gave up 6 bases and V 7 bases, and 8 bases lay outside the gene matches. Germline loops: CDR1 SNHLY, CDR2 FYNNEI. The CDR3 extends over 14 amino acids. Filled out from reference TRBV2 and TRBJ2-2, the complete variable domain reads EPEVTQTPSHQVTQMGQEVILRCVPISNHLYFYWYRQILGQKVEFLVSFYNNEISEKSEIFDDQFSVERPDGSNFTLKIRSTKLEDSAMYFCASTEGLGPGELFFGEGSRLTVL.

The chain joins TRBV5-1 to TRBJ2-7, with 8 bases fitting TRBD1. Germline CDR1 and CDR2: SGHRS and YFSETQ. The CDR3 runs to 13 residues. With 4 bases clipped from V and 12 bases from J, the junction kept 12 bases outside the gene matches. In DNA, the CDR3 is TGCGCCAGCAGCACCGGGACAGGCACCGTATTGTACTTC. Protein product: CASSTGTGTVLYF.

This clone showed up just a few times. The rearrangement links TRBV7-9 to TRBJ2-7, with 7 positions matching TRBD2. The CDR3 contains 15 residues. The V gene end was trimmed by 5 bases and the J gene end by 5 bases; junction bases not matched to a gene: 12. Germline values: CDR1 SEHNR, CDR2 FQNEAQ (reference sequence). CDR3 bases: TGTGCCAGCAGCCTTGGGAGGGTTATGGTCGACGAGCAGTACTTC. This codes for CASSLGRVMVDEQYF.

This chain joins TRBV28 and TRBJ2-7; D may be TRBD1 (5 bases). The length of the CDR3 is 14 residues. V gave up 3 bases and J gave up 2 bases, with 11 bases separating them. Germline CDR1 MDHEN, CDR2 SYDVKM. CDR3 sequence reads: CASSFFSGTYEQYF. The CDR3 DNA follows: TGTGCCAGCAGTTTTTTTTCAGGGACCTACGAGCAGTACTTC. The full variable domain, its missing parts supplied by reference TRBV28 and TRBJ2-7, is DVKVTQSSRYLVKRTGEKVFLECVQDMDHENMFWYRQDPGLGLRLIYFSYDVKMKEKGDIPEGYSVSREKKERFSLILESASTNQTSMYLCASSFFSGTYEQYFGPGTRLTVT.

The gene calls are TRBV18 and TRBJ2-5, with TRBD2 matching over 15 bases. The trim removed 1 base at V and 1 base at J, leaving 1 base unmatched. The CDR3 is 17 amino acids. The germline CDR1 and CDR2 sequences are KGHSH and LQKENI. Here the CDR3 DNA reads TGTGCCAGCTCACCACAGGGACTAGCGGGGGGCCAAGAGACCCAGTACTTC. This codes for CASSPQGLAGGQETQYF.

The chain employs TRBV5-4 and TRBJ1-4, with D possibly being TRBD1 (6 bases). CDR1 and CDR2 from the germline V gene are SGHNT and YYREEE (reference sequence). V lost 4 bases to trimming and J lost 7 bases, with 17 bases between them. This CDR3 is 15 amino acids long. CDR3 protein: CASSIQGTFGEKLFF. The CDR3 DNA sequence: TGTGCCAGCAGCATACAGGGTACTTTCGGTGAAAAACTGTTTTTT.

The chain uses TRBV5-1 and TRBJ2-1; D not certain. The CDR3 is made up of 16 amino acids. V gave up 1 base and J gave up 3 bases, with 14 bases separating them. Looked up from germline, CDR1 is SGHRS and CDR2 is YFSETQ. The CDR3 DNA sequence: TGCGCCAGCAGCTTGTCGGCAGGAACCGTCTACAATGAGCAGTTCTTC. Amino acid sequence: CASSLSAGTVYNEQFF.

The chain recombines TRBV5-1 with TRBJ1-1; D remains unclear. CDR1 is SGHRS and CDR2 is YFSETQ in the germline V gene. Trimming pared 0 bases from V and 6 bases from J, leaving 6 bases between. This CDR3 is 12 amino acids long. The CDR3 is CASSLEESEAFF. The CDR3 DNA is TGCGCCAGCAGCTTGGAAGAGTCTGAAGCTTTCTTT. Drawing the rest from reference TRBV5-1 and TRBJ1-1, the complete variable domain is KAGVTQTPRYLIKTRGQQVTLSCSPISGHRSVSWYQQTPGQGLQFLFEYFSETQRNKGNFPGRFSGRQFSNSRSEMNVSTLELGDSALYLCASSLEESEAFFGQGTRLTVV.

This chain links TRBV10-3 with TRBJ2-7, with D hard to call. The V gene lost 0 bases and the J gene lost 7 bases, with 4 bases spanning the gap. CDR1 is ENHRY, CDR2 SYGVKD, per germline. This CDR3 spans 11 amino acids. CDR3 in DNA: TGTGCCATCAGTGAGTCGTGGGAGCAGTACTTC. Residues: CAISESWEQYF.

The rearrangement links TRBV18 to TRBJ1-6; D is unresolved. This CDR3 comprises 13 residues. Germline assignment: CDR1 KGHSH and CDR2 LQKENI. V was shortened by 2 bases and J by 8 bases, with 7 bases between the two germline ends. The CDR3 DNA is TGTGCCAGCTCACCAGAGATGGATTCACCCCTCCACTTT. It codes for CASSPEMDSPLHF.

The genes are TRBV7-8 and TRBJ1-3; D not resolved. CDR3 length: 16 residues. Trimming shortened V by 1 base and J by 0 bases, and 10 bases separated the two germline ends. Germline V gives CDR1 SGHVS, CDR2 FQNEAQ. The CDR3 loop is CASSLGRALSGNTIYF. CDR3 coding DNA: TGTGCCAGCAGCTTAGGGCGGGCTCTCTCTGGAAACACCATATATTTT.